One sample yielded the 21 T cell receptor beta chains listed below, sequenced in a study of T cells in Graves' hyperthyroidism and ophthalmopathy. Using RNA transcripts as the source, TCR beta CDR3 regions were amplified. In the first-round RT-PCR of the TCR CDR3, the HTBI primer set was used. TCRdb re-derived calls from the multiplex PCR reads in MiXCR, one entry per CDR3 protein. Among 27,000 or so distinct CDR3 sequences listed, approximately 46% were seen once. Sample: blood. The source of these receptors is a woman in her 30s with Graves' hyperthyroidism.

V and J are TRBV7-6 and TRBJ2-1, with unresolved D. The CDR3 spans 13 residues. CDR1 is SGHVS and CDR2 is FNYEAQ in the germline V gene. Trimming pared 3 bases from V and 8 bases from J, leaving 11 bases between. CDR3 sequence reads: CASSLGPQDEQFF. Written as DNA, the CDR3 is TGTGCCAGCAGCTTGGGCCCCCAGGATGAGCAGTTCTTC.

This clonotype was recorded at least ten times. A much larger clone differs by one base, so this may be a read error. V is TRBV20-1 and J is TRBJ2-1, with D tentatively TRBD2 (6 bases). The CDR3 contains 13 residues. CDR1 DFQATT and CDR2 SNEGSKA come from the germline V gene (reference sequence). CDR3 sequence (DNA): TGCGGTACTCCTTCTCGGACGGGGGATGAGCAGTTCTTC. This codes for CGTPSRTGDEQFF.

Note on this clonotype: One end of the junction fails to match germline, which may point to a read error. The chain combines TRBV20-1 with TRBJ2-2, with TRBD2 identical over 11 bases. CDR1 and CDR2 (germline): DFQATT, SNEGSKA (reference sequence). The CDR3 is 16 amino acids. The CDR3 coding sequence is TGCAGTGCCAGAGATCTGGGGACTAGCGGATCCGGGGAGCCGTTTTTT. Translating it yields CSARDLGTSGSGEPFF.

The chain uses TRBV7-6 and TRBJ2-2; D possibly corresponds to TRBD2 (6 bases). The CDR3 loop spans 15 amino acids. V dropped 1 base and J dropped 9 bases, with 15 bases sitting between them. Germline CDR1 reads SGHVS; CDR2 reads FNYEAQ. The CDR3 loop is CASSLGHLGGRELFF. In DNA form, the CDR3 reads TGTGCCAGCAGCTTAGGACATCTCGGGGGAAGGGAGCTGTTTTTT.

The chain combines TRBV6-5 with TRBJ1-3; TRBD1 is a possible D gene (6 bases). The CDR3 has 14 residues. Between the trimmed V and J ends, which lost 5 bases and 8 bases, there was a span of 16 bases. The germline V gene has CDR1 MNHEY and CDR2 SVGAGI. Here the CDR3 DNA reads TGTGCCAGCAGTCCGACAGGCGCAAGTGACACCATATATTTT. Translating gives CASSPTGASDTIYF.

There are many counts of this clonotype. The chain links TRBV11-3 to TRBJ1-1; D is perhaps TRBD1 (5 bases). Germline lookup yields CDR1 SGHNT and CDR2 YENEEA. Trimming left V 3 bases short and J 0 bases short, with 17 bases between. The CDR3 extends over 17 amino acids. The CDR3 protein is CASSLGQGMEMNTEAFF. The CDR3 coding sequence is TGTGCCAGCAGCTTGGGGCAGGGAATGGAGATGAACACTGAAGCTTTCTTT.

In the case of this clonotype: The junction and the germline gene differ at one end; a read error may be behind it. DNA for the CDR3: TGCAGCGCTAGAGACGCTCTGGGACTAGCGGGAACCAATGAGCAGCTCTTC. Encoded protein: CSARDALGLAGTNEQLF. The chain combines TRBV20-1 with TRBJ2-1, with 13 bases that match TRBD2. The germline gives CDR1 DFQATT, CDR2 SNEGSKA (reference sequence). The CDR3 sequence is 17 residues long.

V and J are TRBV5-8 and TRBJ2-7, with D perhaps being TRBD1 or TRBD2 (5 bases each). From germline, CDR1 is SGHTS and CDR2 YDEGEE. V was trimmed by 4 bases and J by 2 bases, leaving 10 bases between them. The CDR3 runs to 13 residues. For the CDR3, the DNA is TGTGCCAGCAGCCGAAGGGACCCCTACGAGCAGTACTTC. Translating gives CASSRRDPYEQYF.

This chain uses TRBV5-1 with TRBJ1-6; D not resolved. The germline V gene encodes CDR1 SGHRS and CDR2 YFSETQ. Trimming pared 5 bases from V and 4 bases from J, leaving 7 bases between. The CDR3 is 13 residues long. DNA for the CDR3: TGCGCCAGCAGACCAACTTATAATTCACCCCTCCACTTT. Encoded protein: CASRPTYNSPLHF.

As concerns this clonotype: This may come from a read error, since a much larger clone is one base off. V usage is TRBV27 and J usage is TRBJ1-6; D is perhaps TRBD1 (5 bases). The germline V gene encodes CDR1 MNHEY and CDR2 SMNVEV (reference sequence). CDR3 length: 17 amino acids. CDR3 sequence reads: CASSPPSRDYHNSPLRF. For the CDR3, the DNA is TGTGCCAGCAGTCCCCCCTCCCGGGACTACCATAATTCACCCCTCCGCTTT.

By proportion, this clonotype is medium-sized. The V call is TRBV29-1, the J call TRBJ2-3, with D perhaps TRBD2 (5 bases). The CDR3 spans 12 residues. Germline V lookup: CDR1 SQVTM, CDR2 ANQGSEA. With 3 bases removed from V and 8 bases from J, the gap between germline ends came to 12 bases. As DNA, the CDR3 is TGCAGCGTTGAGCGGGCACGGGGTACGCAGTATTTT. Protein product: CSVERARGTQYF.

The chain joins TRBV9 to TRBJ2-1, with TRBD2 matching over 9 bases. The CDR3 is made up of 14 amino acids. Germline trimming cut 4 bases from V and 5 bases from J; bases unmatched to any gene: 4. Germline loops: CDR1 SGDLS, CDR2 YYNGEE. The chain's CDR3 is CASSPRTSDNEQFF. For the CDR3, the DNA is TGTGCCAGCAGCCCCCGGACTAGCGACAATGAGCAGTTCTTC. Together with reference TRBV9 and TRBJ2-1, the CDR3 gives the full variable domain: DSGVTQTPKHLITATGQRVTLRCSPRSGDLSVYWYQQSLDQGLQFLIQYYNGEERAKGNILERFSAQQFPDLHSELNLSSLELGDSALYFCASSPRTSDNEQFFGPGTRLTVL.

In this sample, this clonotype turned up many times. This chain uses TRBV12-3 or TRBV12-4 with TRBJ2-3; D remains ambiguous. This CDR3 comprises 15 residues. V was cut by 5 bases and J by 0 bases, with 12 bases left in between. This CDR3 is CASSLDQTSTDTQYF. The CDR3 region has the DNA TGTGCCAGCAGTCTAGACCAGACTAGCACAGATACGCAGTATTTT.

This clonotype was counted once. V is TRBV7-2 and J is TRBJ2-2; D call uncertain. There are 17 residues in the CDR3. The germline CDR1 and CDR2 sequences are SGHTA and FQGNSA. V gave up 5 bases and J gave up 1 base, with 17 bases separating them. Written as DNA, the CDR3 is TGTGCCAGCAGCCCTAGAGTGGTTGTGATGAACACCGGGGAGCTGTTTTTT. It translates to CASSPRVVVMNTGELFF. Full variable domain (outside the CDR3, taken from reference TRBV7-2 and TRBJ2-2): GAGVSQSPSNKVTEKGKDVELRCDPISGHTALYWYRQSLGQGLEFLIYFQGNSAPDKSGLPSDRFSAERTGGSVSTLTIQRTQQEDSAVYLCASSPRVVVMNTGELFFGEGSRLTVL.

This clonotype qualifies as medium-sized (0.01 to 0.1%). The chain couples TRBV19 to TRBJ1-1; D call uncertain. Per germline, CDR1 LNHDA and CDR2 SQIVND (reference sequence). The CDR3 spans 13 residues. V dropped 1 base and J dropped 7 bases, with 10 bases sitting between them. The CDR3 here is CASSIGPGNEAFF. The CDR3 DNA is TGTGCCAGTAGTATAGGACCGGGGAATGAAGCTTTCTTT.

The chain joins TRBV11-2 to TRBJ2-7; 14 bases map to TRBD2. The CDR3 consists of 13 residues. With V trimmed by 10 bases and J by 4 bases, 3 bases remained unmatched. Germline values: CDR1 SGHAT, CDR2 FQNNGV. CDR3 amino acids: CATRTSGRYEQYF. The DNA for the CDR3 is TGTGCCACCCGGACTAGCGGGAGGTACGAGCAGTACTTC.

On this clonotype itself: A much larger clone differs by one base, so this may be a read error. The chain has TRBV28 and TRBJ2-3; TRBD2 is a possible D gene (5 bases). V lost 5 bases, J lost 2 bases, and 14 bases lay in between. The V gene's germline CDR1 is MDHEN and CDR2 SYDVKM. The CDR3 runs 15 residues. CDR3 coding DNA: TGTGCCAGCAGTACACCCGGGATTCACACAGATACGCAGTATTTT. Translated: CASSTPGIHTDTQYF.

The chain carries TRBV10-2 and TRBJ1-5; no definite D call. The CDR3 is 13 amino acids. Germline V CDR1 and CDR2: WSHSY, SAAADI. Trimming stripped 4 bases from V and 3 bases from J, with 7 bases between. Here the CDR3 DNA reads TGCGCCAGCAGTGGAGGTTTCAATCAGCCCCAGCATTTT. This gives the protein CASSGGFNQPQHF.

Many counts were recorded for this clonotype. V and J are TRBV13 and TRBJ2-5, with a weak D call TRBD2 (6 bases). V gave up 6 bases and J gave up 4 bases, with 15 bases separating them. This CDR3 is built from 14 residues. Germline V CDR1 and CDR2: PRHDT, FYEKMQ (reference sequence). The CDR3 sequence is CASRERGSIETQYF. CDR3 DNA: TGTGCCAGCAGGGAACGGGGGTCTATAGAGACCCAGTACTTC.

The CDR3 region is CASRETGGNGYTF. The CDR3 DNA is TGTGCCAGCAGGGAAACAGGGGGCAATGGCTACACCTTC. V gene TRBV6-5 combines with J gene TRBJ1-2; 9 positions match TRBD1. The V gene's germline CDR1 is MNHEY and CDR2 SVGAGI. V was clipped by 6 bases and J by 6 bases; unmatched bases: 5. The CDR3 has 13 amino acids.

V usage is TRBV19 and J usage is TRBJ2-7; 8 nucleotides line up with TRBD2. The CDR3 has 13 amino acids. The V gene end was trimmed by 6 bases and the J gene end by 3 bases; junction bases not matched to a gene: 4. The germline V gene encodes CDR1 LNHDA and CDR2 SQIVND (reference sequence). CDR3 sequence reads: CASRSSGHYEQYF. CDR3 bases: TGTGCCAGTAGGTCTAGCGGGCACTACGAGCAGTACTTC.